What follows are 21 T cell receptor beta chains derived from one specimen sequenced in a study of shared clonotypes between healthy human individuals. Sequencing used immunoSEQ multiplex PCR; TCRdb keeps in-frame clones, though not all of them. The sample holds roughly 2 million clones; under 97% are singletons and the top ten take 0.1% to 0.15%. The specimen was naive CD4+ T cells sorted from blood. Subset meaning: CD45RA+ positively selected. The origin of the receptors is a man between 18 and 35 years old in good health.

This chain uses TRBV28 with TRBJ1-5; perhaps TRBD1 as D (6 bases). Trimming left V 7 bases short and J 1 base short, with 11 bases between. Germline V gives CDR1 MDHEN, CDR2 SYDVKM. CDR3 length: 14 residues. CDR3 in DNA: TGTGCCAGCAACAAGGGGGGAAGCAATCAGCCCCAGCATTTT. It yields the protein CASNKGGSNQPQHF.

The rearrangement joins TRBV5-4 to TRBJ2-6; the match to TRBD1 covers 9 bases. Trimming cost V 5 bases and J 0 bases; bases outside gene matches: 9. Germline V gives CDR1 SGHNT, CDR2 YYREEE (reference sequence). The CDR3 consists of 18 residues. This CDR3 reads CASRTTGTGNSGANVLTF. CDR3 sequence (DNA): TGTGCCAGCAGAACTACCGGGACAGGGAACTCTGGGGCCAACGTCCTGACTTTC.

This sequence joins TRBV19 and TRBJ2-3, with D uncertain. Trimming pared 1 base from V and 2 bases from J, leaving 7 bases between. This CDR3 has 14 amino acids. The germline V gene encodes CDR1 LNHDA and CDR2 SQIVND (reference sequence). The chain's CDR3 is CASSIGVITDTQYF. As DNA, the CDR3 is TGTGCCAGTAGTATAGGAGTAATCACAGATACGCAGTATTTT. Together with reference TRBV19 and TRBJ2-3, the CDR3 gives the full variable domain: DGGITQSPKYLFRKEGQNVTLSCEQNLNHDAMYWYRQDPGQGLRLIYYSQIVNDFQKGDIAEGYSVSREKKESFPLTVTSAQKNPTAFYLCASSIGVITDTQYFGPGTRLTVL.

The chain is built from TRBV6-5 and TRBJ1-1; maybe TRBD1 (5 bases). CDR3 size: 13 residues. V was cut by 7 bases and J by 2 bases, with 11 bases left in between. Per germline, CDR1 MNHEY and CDR2 SVGAGI. CDR3 coding DNA: TGTGCCAGCACCTCGTGGGACAACACTGAAGCTTTCTTT. Its translation: CASTSWDNTEAFF.

The chain recombines TRBV7-2 with TRBJ2-7; D remains ambiguous. Germline lookup yields CDR1 SGHTA and CDR2 FQGNSA. V dropped 5 bases and J dropped 2 bases, with 10 bases sitting between them. This CDR3 spans 13 amino acids. The CDR3: CASSLRPPYEQYF. The CDR3 DNA reads as TGTGCCAGCAGCCTCCGGCCTCCCTACGAGCAGTACTTC.

The chain uses TRBV30 and TRBJ1-1, with TRBD1 as a possible D gene (5 bases). The ends were cut back, 0 bases at V and 2 bases at J, with 16 bases in the middle. This CDR3 comprises 16 residues. Germline CDR1 and CDR2: GTSNPN and SVGIG (reference sequence). The CDR3 nucleotides read TGTGCCTGGAGTGTACGGCAAGGGGACGAAAACACTGAAGCTTTCTTT. Residues: CAWSVRQGDENTEAFF.

The gene calls are TRBV6-4 and TRBJ1-2, with no clear D. Germline V lookup: CDR1 MRHNA, CDR2 SNTAGT. The ends were cut back, 6 bases at V and 1 base at J, with 15 bases in the middle. This CDR3 spans 15 amino acids. The CDR3 DNA reads TGTGCCAGCAGCCCCGAGTCCCGGTTTAACTATGGCTACACCTTC. The encoded protein is CASSPESRFNYGYTF.

V is TRBV25-1 and J is TRBJ2-4; 10 nucleotides agree with TRBD2. The CDR3 covers 17 residues. With V trimmed by 0 bases and J by 6 bases, 8 bases remained unmatched. CDR1 MGHDK and CDR2 SYGVNS come from the germline V gene. DNA of the CDR3: TGTGCCAGCAGTGAATACCAAGCGGGGGGGCGAGGAAACATTCAGTACTTC. Translation gives CASSEYQAGGRGNIQYF.

A word on this clone: The identical CDR3 is also encoded by other nucleotide sequences in the sample. The chain uses TRBV5-1 and TRBJ2-7, with TRBD1 matching 10 bases. With 0 bases clipped from V and 4 bases from J, the junction kept 1 base outside the gene matches. Germline V CDR1 and CDR2: SGHRS, YFSETQ. The CDR3 consists of 14 residues. The CDR3, as DNA: TGCGCCAGCAGCTTGGAGGGACAGGGGTACGAGCAGTACTTC. Translation gives CASSLEGQGYEQYF.

This chain connects TRBV6-5 to TRBJ2-7, with 7 bases that match TRBD1. CDR3 size: 14 residues. The germline gives CDR1 MNHEY, CDR2 SVGAGI. The trim removed 2 bases at V and 6 bases at J, leaving 7 bases unmatched. The CDR3 spells CASSYRPTGAEQYF. The CDR3 region has the DNA TGTGCCAGCAGTTACCGCCCCACAGGGGCCGAGCAGTACTTC.

The chain recombines TRBV27 with TRBJ1-5, with 8 bases that match TRBD1. J gave up 11 bases and V 5 bases, and 14 bases lay outside the gene matches. The germline CDR1 and CDR2 sequences are MNHEY and SMNVEV (reference sequence). This CDR3 comprises 15 residues. The CDR3 loop is CASSPGQVVLVAQHF. CDR3 bases: TGTGCCAGCAGTCCGGGACAGGTGGTTTTGGTGGCCCAGCATTTT.

V and J are TRBV27 and TRBJ1-5, with D possibly being TRBD1 (6 bases). CDR3 length: 15 amino acids. Germline V gene data show CDR1 as MNHEY and CDR2 as SMNVEV (reference sequence). Between the trimmed V and J ends, which lost 5 bases and 9 bases, there was a span of 20 bases. The CDR3 here is CASSRGTPLFGPQHF. In DNA form, the CDR3 reads TGTGCCAGCAGTCGGGGGACACCCCTATTCGGGCCCCAGCATTTT.

The chain couples TRBV18 to TRBJ1-2, with TRBD1 identical over 11 bases. V lost 0 bases to trimming and J lost 7 bases; unmatched junction nucleotides: 4. Germline V gives CDR1 KGHSH, CDR2 LQKENI. The CDR3 loop spans 15 amino acids. The CDR3 coding sequence is TGTGCCAGCTCACCACCGGGGACAGGGGGACTTGGCTACACCTTC. Protein product: CASSPPGTGGLGYTF.

The J gene is TRBJ2-5, the V gene TRBV10-1; a possible D gene is TRBD1 (7 bases). CDR1 WNHNN and CDR2 SYGVQD come from the germline V gene (reference sequence). Trimming shortened V by 1 base and J by 5 bases, and 14 bases separated the two germline ends. The CDR3 sequence is 15 residues long. The CDR3 is CASSEFGQAGETQYF. Written as DNA, the CDR3 is TGCGCCAGCAGTGAGTTCGGACAGGCGGGGGAGACCCAGTACTTC.

The chain combines TRBV29-1 with TRBJ2-7; D may be TRBD2 (5 bases). The CDR3 length is 15 residues. Trimming removed 0 bases from V and 2 bases from J, with 14 bases in between. Germline CDR1 is SQVTM and CDR2 is ANQGSEA. CDR3 in DNA: TGCAGCGTTGAAGAAATCAGATGGGGAGCCTACGAGCAGTACTTC. It codes for CSVEEIRWGAYEQYF.

The rearrangement joins TRBV10-3 to TRBJ1-3; D possibly corresponds to TRBD1 (6 bases). The V gene lost 7 bases and the J gene lost 0 bases, with 19 bases spanning the gap. CDR3 size: 17 residues. Germline CDR1 reads ENHRY; CDR2 reads SYGVKD. The CDR3 protein is CAIKAGGGGLSGNTIYF. The CDR3 bases are TGTGCCATCAAAGCGGGTGGAGGGGGTCTCTCTGGAAACACCATATATTTT.

A few counts support this clone. The rearrangement uses TRBV19 and TRBJ1-5; D gene uncertain. Trimming removed 8 bases at V and 2 bases at J, with 7 bases between. The germline V gene encodes CDR1 LNHDA and CDR2 SQIVND (reference sequence). The CDR3 extends over 12 amino acids. CDR3 sequence: CASASGNQPQHF. The CDR3 DNA reads TGTGCCAGTGCTTCCGGCAATCAGCCCCAGCATTTT.

This clone was recorded once. This rearrangement joins TRBV6-1 to TRBJ1-1, with no clear D. CDR3 length equals 13 residues. V lost 7 bases and J lost 2, with 11 bases in between. CDR1 is MNHNS, CDR2 SASEGT, per germline. As DNA, the CDR3 is TGTGCCAGCATGCTACAGCAAAACACTGAAGCTTTCTTT. It specifies CASMLQQNTEAFF.

The V gene is TRBV19, the J gene TRBJ1-2, with 11 bases aligning to TRBD1. The ends lost 4 bases at V and 7 bases at J; junction bases unmatched: 5. This CDR3 region has 14 residues. The germline CDR1 and CDR2 sequences are LNHDA and SQIVND (reference sequence). This CDR3 reads CASSTPDRGLGYTF. The CDR3 DNA sequence: TGTGCCAGTAGTACCCCGGACAGGGGGCTTGGCTACACCTTC.

This chain uses TRBV15 with TRBJ2-1; D possibly corresponds to TRBD2 (6 bases). The CDR3 consists of 12 residues. V shed 0 bases and J shed 11 bases, with 8 bases lying between them. CDR1 and CDR2 (germline): LNHNV, YYDKDF (reference sequence). CDR3 coding DNA: TGTGCCACCAGCAGAGAGGGGGGTAAGCAGTTCTTC. This translates into CATSREGGKQFF.

This clone was observed a few times. The V gene is TRBV5-1, the J gene TRBJ1-5, with D perhaps matching TRBD1 (5 bases). Germline assignment: CDR1 SGHRS and CDR2 YFSETQ. The ends were cut back, 0 bases at V and 3 bases at J, with 10 bases in the middle. CDR3 length: 15 residues. CDR3 residues: CASSLAGTNNQPQHF. The DNA of the CDR3 is TGCGCCAGCAGCTTGGCTGGGACTAACAATCAGCCCCAGCATTTT.